The 3 T cell receptor beta chains below come from one sample, sequenced in a study of cytomegalovirus exposure and HLA in healthy donors. Use of 60 Vbeta and 13 Jbeta primers characterized the PCR. Some clones are missing from TCRdb's copy, which holds only in-frame ones; the method was immunoSEQ multiplex PCR. The table shows 130,000 or so clones, with about 76% occurring only once. Source material: PBMCs. Source of these receptors: a man aged 40-49 years in good health and CMV-seropositive.

The V and J genes are TRBV4-2 and TRBJ2-2; TRBD1 matches 7 bases. CDR1 and CDR2 from the germline V gene are LGHNA and YNFKEQ. With 6 bases clipped from V and 6 bases from J, the junction kept 4 bases outside the gene matches. There are 13 residues in the CDR3. CDR3 region: CASRYTGAGELFF. The CDR3 coding sequence is TGTGCCAGCAGATACACAGGGGCCGGGGAGCTGTTTTTT.

The rearrangement links TRBV19 to TRBJ1-6; 9 bases agree with TRBD1. Germline V lookup: CDR1 LNHDA, CDR2 SQIVND (reference sequence). The CDR3 is made up of 14 amino acids. J gave up 8 bases and V 6 bases, and 5 bases lay outside the gene matches. DNA for the CDR3: TGTGCCAGTAGCCCCGGACAGGGGCATTCACCCCTCCACTTT. This gives the protein CASSPGQGHSPLHF.

The rearrangement links TRBV30 to TRBJ2-7, with 8 bases lining up with TRBD1. Germline CDR1 is GTSNPN and CDR2 is SVGIG (reference sequence). Trimming took 8 bases from V and 3 from J; bases not matched to a gene: 9. This CDR3 contains 13 residues. CDR3 protein: CARGQGRDYEQYF. The CDR3 DNA follows: TGTGCCCGAGGACAGGGTAGGGACTACGAGCAGTACTTC. Complete variable domain (other parts from reference TRBV30 and TRBJ2-7): SQTIHQWPATLVQPVGSPLSLECTVEGTSNPNLYWYRQAAGRGLQLLFYSVGIGQISSEVPQNLSASRPQDRQFILSSKKLLLSDSGFYLCARGQGRDYEQYFGPGTRLTVT.